This T cell receptor beta chain originates from a study of blood T cells in healthy people across ages (dated by TCRdb to the mid-2010s). Regarding the complete study: In model experiments, roughly one uniquely barcoded TCR beta cDNA molecule per two T cells was captured by template switching. The study measured age-related changes in TCR beta repertoire diversity using deep sequencing normalized with unique cDNA molecular identifiers. The donors were divided into four age groups: young (average about 16 years), middle-aged (about 39), aged (about 60) and long-lived (nearly 85). Using the same blood draw, the study looked at two additional independent replicas of 1 million unique cDNA reads for two donors, one aged 18 to 29 and the other aged 80 or older. What the research found in general, with its limitations: The CMV infection status of donors was not known, potentially confounding age-related changes in expanded clonotypes. As age increased, observed TCR beta diversity per million T cells dropped in a roughly linear way, and a significant reduction was already evident by age 40. The percentage of naive T cells measured by flow cytometry correlated strongly with observed TCR beta diversity. Because profiling used bulk unsorted PBMCs, naive and antigen-experienced compartments could not be compared conclusively. Total diversity estimates from one million sequenced T cells were considered lower bounds and underestimates. Compared with the aged group, the long-lived group had more naive CD4+ T cells, fewer expanded clones and increased TCR diversity, a pattern suggesting age selection.

Only a few counts were recorded for this clonotype. Its antigen target is currently unknown. Per-nucleotide qualities are absent, and no much larger clonotype sits a single base away. The library was made by 5' RACE. Sequenced using an Illumina HiSeq 2500. A second PCR of about 6 to 12 cycles was performed with a sample-barcoded 5' primer and a J-beta primer mix. Each TCR beta cDNA molecule received a unique molecular identifier from a template-switch 5' adaptor carrying 12 random nucleotides. At least 2.5 million CDR3-containing paired-end reads were obtained from each sample. First-strand cDNA synthesis was performed from all RNA using the Mint cDNA synthesis kit, with priming by a TRBC-specific oligonucleotide. All cDNA was treated with uracil-DNA glycosylase and then went through a first 18-cycle PCR with the universal primers M1SS and BC2_uni_R. Concerning the study's data processing: Normalization of each sample was performed by random selection of 1 million high-quality reads, each carrying a distinct molecular identifier. Instead of being binned into consensus sequences, reads with shared molecular identifiers were discarded. MiTCR, run with a Q25 quality threshold and the strictest error-elimination algorithm, handled CDR3 identification, clonotype clustering and error correction. A nonparametric unseen species model with Euler transformation was used to estimate lower-bound total TCR beta diversity. TCRdb reran the public reads through fastp at Q25 and MiXCR, keeping productive beta chains. Rows are unified per CDR3 protein, each entry keeping the most common DNA and genes. The V and J calls follow TCRdb's processing rather than the paper's. For this sample the table gives about 570,000 distinct CDR3 sequences, of which around a quarter were detected only once. Approximately 3.7% of the sample belongs to the ten largest clones.

The 39 donors, aged about 6 to 95 years, were systemically healthy Caucasian individuals from Russia. Each donor gave approximately 10 milliliters of peripheral blood, collected into EDTA-treated Vacutainer tubes. Ficoll-Paque density-gradient centrifugation was used to isolate PBMCs, with at least 6.5 million per sample. Total RNA was extracted from PBMCs with Trizol reagent, with at least 6 micrograms obtained per sample. Naive CD45RAhigh/CD27high T cell percentages were measured by flow cytometry on a PBMC aliquot from every donor. The same sample was also studied in work on T cells of mothers and their children. Reported in the second study: Nine systemically healthy Caucasian individuals served as donors, namely three mothers together with their six children. cDNA synthesis used all of the extracted RNA, with around 1.5 ug of RNA in each 15 ul reaction. In the second PCR, sample barcodes and 2-4 random nucleotides were introduced via the M1S primer. Each mother yielded over 10 million TCR beta CDR3 reads and each child 3 million to 3.5 million reads. In both related and unrelated pairs, thymic selection shapes the output of TCR recombination in a similar way, with inherited differences having only a minor effect. Normalized repertoire overlap was always slightly but never significantly higher in related than unrelated mother-child pairs. With a sensitivity of approximately 93 clones per million clonotypes, no persistent microchimeric T cell clones were detected. The study used deep NGS to compare TCR beta repertoires of mothers and children, seeking features distinguishing related mother-child pairs from unrelated individuals. On average, the children were about 12 +/- 4 years old, while the mothers were approximately 41 +/- 4 years old. Libraries were sequenced on Illumina HiSeq 2000 with 100+100 nt paired-end reads after adapter ligation with NEBNext reagents. To prevent cross-contamination, the mother and child libraries were prepared one month apart and sequenced in separate runs. Each donor had between about 500,000 and 2,300,000 distinct TCR beta clonotypes identified. Naive TCR beta clonotypes were estimated from low-frequency clonotypes matched to each donor's FACS-determined naive share, without sorting.

This clonotype was obtained from a boy aged 2 to 10 in good health. The sequenced sample consisted of blood.

CDR3 loop: CASSRGSGEETQYF. The DNA sequence is TGTGCCAGCAGCCGGGGCAGCGGGGAAGAGACCCAGTACTTC. The chain is made from TRBV3-1 and TRBJ2-5; TRBD2 matches 7 bases in the middle. Trimming takes 4 bases off V and 3 bases off J; junction bases not matched to a gene: 5. Reading the germline V gene (reference sequence) gives CDR1 LGHDT and CDR2 YNNKEL. The CDR3, from cysteine to phenylalanine, totals 14 residues. Just the 42-base CDR3 DNA is kept, in frame starting at base 1.